Following are 9 T cell receptor beta chains from one sample sequenced in a study of OX40 agonist ivuxolimab in advanced cancers. Repertoires were generated with immunoSEQ multiplex PCR, while TCRdb's copy carries only in-frame clones and drops some. The profile shows tens of thousands of clones, roughly 81% of them singletons. The specimen was CD4+ or CD8+ T cells sorted from blood, collected in a trial of the OX40 agonist ivuxolimab. These receptors originate from an adult with an advanced solid tumor such as melanoma, head and neck, liver or kidney cancer.

The chain links TRBV11-2 to TRBJ2-2; TRBD2 aligns across 11 bases. The J segment lost 7 bases and the V segment lost 5 bases, leaving 15 bases of the junction unmatched. Per germline, CDR1 SGHAT and CDR2 FQNNGV. The CDR3 sequence is 18 residues long. This CDR3 reads CASSHSGIAGGPGGELFF. CDR3 bases: TGTGCCAGCAGCCACTCTGGGATAGCGGGAGGGCCGGGCGGGGAGCTGTTTTTT. Complete variable domain (other parts from reference TRBV11-2 and TRBJ2-2): EAGVAQSPRYKIIEKRQSVAFWCNPISGHATLYWYQQILGQGPKLLIQFQNNGVVDDSQLPKDRFSAERLKGVDSTLKIQPAKLEDSAVYLCASSHSGIAGGPGGELFFGEGSRLTVL.

Comment on this clone: One end of the junction varies from germline; a read error may be responsible. This chain links TRBV6-5 with TRBJ1-2; tentative D call: TRBD1 (6 bases). The CDR3 has 16 amino acids. Germline V gives CDR1 MNHEY, CDR2 SVGAGI. Here the CDR3 reads CASSYLRTEANYGYTF. In nucleotides, the CDR3 is TGTGCCAGCAGTTACTTACGGACAGAGGCTAATTATGGCTACACCTTC.

This clone was counted a few times. The J gene is TRBJ1-5, the V gene TRBV7-2; no clear D gene. This CDR3 region has 16 residues. V dropped 2 bases and J dropped 3 bases, with 14 bases sitting between them. Germline V gene data show CDR1 as SGHTA and CDR2 as FQGNSA. Written as DNA, the CDR3 is TGTGCCAGCAGCTTAAGTGAAACAGAGATCAATCAGCCCCAGCATTTT. Translated: CASSLSETEINQPQHF.

V is TRBV6-1 and J is TRBJ1-1; no definite D call. V lost 2 bases, J lost 2 bases, and 12 bases lay in between. The CDR3 is 15 amino acids. Germline-derived CDR1 and CDR2 are MNHNS and SASEGT. The chain's CDR3 is CASSEYWTANTEAFF. Here the CDR3 DNA reads TGTGCCAGCAGTGAATACTGGACTGCTAACACTGAAGCTTTCTTT.

This clone was counted between two and nine times. This sequence joins TRBV7-6 and TRBJ2-7, with D uncertain. Germline V gene sequence: CDR1 SGHVS, CDR2 FNYEAQ. Trimming removed 3 bases at V and 0 bases at J, with 9 bases between. The CDR3 loop spans 14 amino acids. The CDR3 reads CASSFTPVSYEQYF. In DNA, the CDR3 is TGTGCCAGCAGCTTCACCCCCGTCTCCTACGAGCAGTACTTC. The whole variable domain, filled in from reference TRBV7-6 and TRBJ2-7, reads GAGVSQSPRYKVTKRGQDVALRCDPISGHVSLYWYRQALGQGPEFLTYFNYEAQQDKSGLPNDRFSAERPEGSISTLTIQRTEQRDSAMYRCASSFTPVSYEQYFGPGTRLTVT.

This rearrangement joins TRBV7-9 to TRBJ2-7, with 11 bases aligning to TRBD2. The CDR3 is 17 amino acids. V shed 2 bases and J 0 bases; nucleotides not matched to a gene: 6. Germline CDR1 reads SEHNR; CDR2 reads FQNEAQ (reference sequence). The CDR3 DNA reads TGTGCCAGCAGCTTAAGCAGACTAGCGGGGTACTCCTACGAGCAGTACTTC. As protein: CASSLSRLAGYSYEQYF.

The chain carries TRBV19 and TRBJ1-2, with a tentative D call TRBD1 (5 bases). CDR3 length: 15 amino acids. CDR1 is LNHDA, CDR2 SQIVND, per germline (reference sequence). With 5 bases removed from V and 0 bases from J, the gap between germline ends came to 13 bases. This CDR3 is CASSGRGLANYGYTF. CDR3 DNA: TGTGCCAGTAGTGGCCGGGGCCTAGCTAACTATGGCTACACCTTC.

This chain uses TRBV5-1 with TRBJ1-6; D remains ambiguous. Germline lookup yields CDR1 SGHRS and CDR2 YFSETQ. This CDR3 region has 15 residues. Trimming took 0 bases from V and 9 from J, leaving 13 bases between them. The CDR3 protein is CASSLVSMVGSPLHF. DNA of the CDR3: TGCGCCAGCAGCTTGGTATCGATGGTTGGTTCACCCCTCCACTTT.

The rearrangement links TRBV4-1 to TRBJ2-5; TRBD2 matches at 8 bases. The germline V gene encodes CDR1 MGHRA and CDR2 YSYEKL. This CDR3 is 20 amino acids long. V was clipped by 2 bases and J by 4 bases; unmatched bases: 21. CDR3 region: CASSQKGDHLLAVLRETQYF. The DNA of the CDR3 is TGCGCCAGCAGCCAAAAAGGGGACCACCTACTAGCGGTACTGCGAGAGACCCAGTACTTC.